A selection of T cell receptor beta chains follows, all from one sample in a study of T cell repertoires in cytomegalovirus infection. TCRdb re-derived calls from the reads in MiXCR, one entry per CDR3 protein. Found here are 150,000 to 190,000 distinct CDR3 sequences, 20% to 25% of them singletons; the top ten hold around 9.9%. The specimen was PBMCs. These receptors were obtained from a human donor in good health (CMV status not recorded). Some clones in this sample may be carry-over from other donors' samples. Each CDR3 is given with its conserved first and last residue. A D gene is named only where the DNA matches it firmly. The size field is filled for only some rows; it gives once, few, many or a size class.

NA	TRBV4-2	TRBJ2-1	NA	CASSQVTRDEQFF	TGTGCCAGCAGCCAAGTGACGAGGGATGAGCAGTTCTTC
NA	TRBV28	TRBJ1-4	few	CASSSFQGGNEKLFF	TGTGCCAGCAGTTCGTTTCAGGGTGGTAATGAAAAACTGTTTTTT
NA	TRBV12-3/TRBV12-4	TRBJ2-5	many	CASSPFGETQYF	TGTGCCAGCAGTCCTTTCGGAGAGACCCAGTACTTC
NA	TRBV20-1	TRBJ2-3	once	CSASPPGAGTDTQYF	TGCAGTGCTAGCCCCCCAGGGGCTGGCACAGATACGCAGTATTTT
NA	TRBV5-1	TRBJ1-5	few	CASSSQGREPQHF	TGCGCCAGCAGTTCGCAGGGGAGGGAGCCCCAGCATTTT
NA	TRBV7-2	TRBJ2-5	many	CASSTSSVQETQYF	TGTGCCAGCAGCACCTCTAGCGTCCAAGAGACCCAGTACTTC
NA	TRBV6-5	TRBJ2-3	NA	CASSYSFTDTQYF	TGTGCCAGCAGTTACTCTTTTACAGATACGCAGTATTTT
NA	TRBV28	TRBJ2-1	NA	CASRTPPGLQFF	TGTGCCAGCAGGACTCCTCCGGGACTGCAGTTCTTC
NA	TRBV12-3/TRBV12-4	TRBJ1-3	NA	CASSPWEAGNTIYF	TGTGCCAGCAGCCCTTGGGAAGCTGGAAACACCATATATTTT
NA	TRBV5-6	TRBJ1-1	many	CASRGNPMNTEAFF	TGTGCCAGCAGAGGGAATCCCATGAACACTGAAGCTTTCTTT
TRBD1	TRBV20-1	TRBJ2-5	many	CSARDLRGSKETQYF	TGCAGTGCTAGAGACCTCAGGGGGAGTAAAGAGACCCAGTACTTC
NA	TRBV7-9	TRBJ2-2	NA	CASSLTTGELFF	TGTGCCAGCAGCTTAACTACCGGGGAGCTGTTTTTT
NA	TRBV19	TRBJ1-1	NA	CASKGEAMNTEAFF	TGTGCCAGTAAGGGGGAAGCGATGAACACTGAAGCTTTCTTT
NA	TRBV7-2	TRBJ2-5	many	CASSFGYETQYF	TGTGCCAGCAGCTTCGGTTATGAGACCCAGTACTTC
TRBD2	TRBV19	TRBJ2-7	NA	CASSMASGDLYEQYF	TGTGCCAGTAGTATGGCTAGCGGAGACCTCTACGAGCAGTACTTC
NA	TRBV6-6	TRBJ2-4	NA	CASSYSIEDSLLAKNIQYF	TGTGCCAGCAGTTACTCGATCGAGGACAGTTTGCTAGCCAAAAACATTCAGTACTTC
NA	TRBV28	TRBJ2-5	NA	CASSPTSWEYQETQYF	TGTGCCAGCAGTCCTACGTCTTGGGAATACCAAGAGACCCAGTACTTC
TRBD1	TRBV7-2	TRBJ1-1	many	CASSSGLGQVMNTEAFF	TGTGCCAGCAGCTCCGGGCTGGGACAGGTGATGAACACTGAAGCTTTCTTT
NA	TRBV6-2/TRBV6-3	TRBJ1-5	few	CASGQNQPQHF	TGTGCCAGCGGACAGAATCAGCCCCAGCATTTT
NA	TRBV23-1	TRBJ2-4	NA	CASSQPHRAILAKNIQYF	TGCGCCAGCAGTCAACCCCACCGGGCCATCTTAGCCAAAAACATTCAGTACTTC
NA	TRBV18	TRBJ2-7	NA	CASSTLKIGALSYEQYF	TGTGCCAGCTCGACCTTGAAGATCGGGGCCCTCTCCTACGAGCAGTACTTC
NA	TRBV7-8	TRBJ1-1	many	CASSPGPFLEAFF	TGTGCCAGCAGCCCGGGACCTTTCCTCGAAGCTTTCTTT
NA	TRBV11-1	TRBJ2-1	NA	CASSPSIGFNEQFF	TGTGCCAGCAGCCCTAGCATCGGGTTCAATGAGCAGTTCTTC
NA	TRBV27	TRBJ1-5	once	CASSTRQDGNQPQHF	TGTGCCAGCAGTACCCGACAGGATGGCAATCAGCCGCAGCATTTT
TRBD2	TRBV10-3	TRBJ2-1	once	CAISESGGAYNEQFF	TGTGCCATCAGTGAGAGCGGGGGGGCCTACAATGAGCAGTTCTTC
NA	TRBV29-1	TRBJ2-2	NA	CSVGRMSGELFF	TGCAGCGTTGGAAGGATGTCAGGGGAGCTGTTTTTT
NA	TRBV7-9	TRBJ2-3	NA	CASSIHSGPGTVDTQYF	TGTGCCAGCAGCATTCACTCGGGCCCCGGAACGGTAGATACGCAGTATTTT
NA	TRBV12-3/TRBV12-4	TRBJ2-6	few	CATFVSGANVLTF	TGTGCCACCTTCGTCTCTGGGGCCAACGTCCTGACTTTC
NA	TRBV20-1	TRBJ1-2	NA	CSAPSGFAALGHGYTF	TGCAGTGCTCCCTCAGGGTTTGCCGCGTTGGGTCATGGCTACACCTTC